One T cell receptor beta chain is described in this entry. The antigen remains undetermined. This sample is part of a study of cytomegalovirus exposure and HLA in healthy donors. V shed 0 bases and J shed 2 bases, with 10 bases lying between them. Germline V gene lookup returns CDR1 GTSNPN and CDR2 SVGIG (reference sequence). The CDR3 length is 14 residues. Vbeta (60) and Jbeta (13) primers were used in the PCR. Sequenced by immunoSEQ multiplex PCR; TCRdb stores in-frame clones only, minus some. The sample yields approximately 100,000 clones, under 85% seen once. Study observations and caveats: In a later analysis, donors in an Asian-associated ancestry cluster reportedly had fewer N-insertions in productive TCRs than the cohort mean. TCR beta V- and J-gene trimming, according to a later analysis, was linked to a missense DCLRE1C variant. Presence/absence analysis assumed near-uniform sequencing depth across donors. A later analysis found most CMV-associated TCR beta chains apparently HLA-restricted.

Sequenced material: PBMCs. The clonotype was recovered from a man aged 40-50 years in good health and CMV-seropositive. The gene calls are TRBV30 and TRBJ1-1; D unclear. The CDR3 nucleotides read TGTGCCTGGAGTGTACATGGAGTTAACACTGAAGCTTTCTTT. Translation: CAWSVHGVNTEAFF.